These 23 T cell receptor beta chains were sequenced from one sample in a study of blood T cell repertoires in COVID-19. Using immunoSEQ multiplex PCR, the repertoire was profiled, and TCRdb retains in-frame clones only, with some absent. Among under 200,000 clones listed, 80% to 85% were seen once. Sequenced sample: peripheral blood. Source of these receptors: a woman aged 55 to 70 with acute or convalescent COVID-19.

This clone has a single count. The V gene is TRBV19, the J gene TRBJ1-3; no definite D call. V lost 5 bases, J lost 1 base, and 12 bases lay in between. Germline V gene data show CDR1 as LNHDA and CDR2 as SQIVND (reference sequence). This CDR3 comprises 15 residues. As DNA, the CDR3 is TGTGCCAGTAGTGACGCAGGCTTTTCTGGAAACACCATATATTTT. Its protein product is CASSDAGFSGNTIYF.

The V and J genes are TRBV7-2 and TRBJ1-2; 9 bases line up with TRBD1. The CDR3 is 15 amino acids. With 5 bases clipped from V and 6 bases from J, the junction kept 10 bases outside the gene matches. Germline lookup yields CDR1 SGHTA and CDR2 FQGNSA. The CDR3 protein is CASSPPGQGVHGYTF. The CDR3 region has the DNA TGTGCCAGCAGCCCACCGGGACAGGGTGTCCATGGCTACACCTTC.

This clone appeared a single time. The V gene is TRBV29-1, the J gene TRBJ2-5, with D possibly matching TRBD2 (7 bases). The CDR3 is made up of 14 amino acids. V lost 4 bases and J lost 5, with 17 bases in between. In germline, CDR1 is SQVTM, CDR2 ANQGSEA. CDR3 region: CSVGGGGSTETQYF. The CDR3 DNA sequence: TGCAGCGTTGGAGGCGGGGGCTCCACGGAGACCCAGTACTTC.

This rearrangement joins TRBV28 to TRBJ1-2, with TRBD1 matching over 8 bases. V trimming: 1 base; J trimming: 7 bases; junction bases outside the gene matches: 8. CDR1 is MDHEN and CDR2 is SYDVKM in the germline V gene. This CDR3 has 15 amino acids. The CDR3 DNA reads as TGTGCCAGCAGTTTATTGGGTCAGGGGGCAGGTGGCTACACCTTC. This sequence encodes CASSLLGQGAGGYTF.

The CDR3 sequence: CASSWDRGYNEQYF. The DNA of the CDR3 is TGTGCCAGCAGTTGGGACAGGGGGTACAACGAGCAGTACTTC. The chain carries TRBV6-2 or TRBV6-3 and TRBJ2-7, with 11 bases lining up with TRBD1. CDR1 MNHEY and CDR2 SVGEGT come from the germline V gene. This CDR3 spans 14 amino acids. With 4 bases clipped from V and 5 bases from J, the junction kept 4 bases outside the gene matches.

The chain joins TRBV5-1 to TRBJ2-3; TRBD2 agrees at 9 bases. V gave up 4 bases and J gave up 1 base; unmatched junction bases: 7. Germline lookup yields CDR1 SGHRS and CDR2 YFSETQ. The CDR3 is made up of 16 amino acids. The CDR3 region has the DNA TGCGCCAGCAGCCATTCGGGACTAGCTGGCACAGATACGCAGTATTTT. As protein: CASSHSGLAGTDTQYF.

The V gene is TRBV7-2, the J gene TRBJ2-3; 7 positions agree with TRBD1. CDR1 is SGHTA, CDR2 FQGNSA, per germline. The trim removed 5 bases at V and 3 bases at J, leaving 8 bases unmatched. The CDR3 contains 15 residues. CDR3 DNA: TGTGCCAGCAGCCGTCGACAGGGACGGACAGATACGCAGTATTTT. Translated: CASSRRQGRTDTQYF.

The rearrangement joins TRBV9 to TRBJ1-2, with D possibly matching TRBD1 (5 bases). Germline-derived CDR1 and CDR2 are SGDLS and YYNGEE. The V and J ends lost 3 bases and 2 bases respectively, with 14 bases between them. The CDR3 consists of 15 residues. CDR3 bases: TGTGCCAGCAGCGAGGAGGGATGGGGGAACTATGGCTACACCTTC. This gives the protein CASSEEGWGNYGYTF.

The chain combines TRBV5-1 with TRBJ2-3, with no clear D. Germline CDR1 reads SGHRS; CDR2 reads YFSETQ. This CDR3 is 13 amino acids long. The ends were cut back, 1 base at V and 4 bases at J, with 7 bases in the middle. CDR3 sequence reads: CASSLTVADTQYF. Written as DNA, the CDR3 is TGCGCCAGCAGCTTGACGGTGGCAGATACGCAGTATTTT.

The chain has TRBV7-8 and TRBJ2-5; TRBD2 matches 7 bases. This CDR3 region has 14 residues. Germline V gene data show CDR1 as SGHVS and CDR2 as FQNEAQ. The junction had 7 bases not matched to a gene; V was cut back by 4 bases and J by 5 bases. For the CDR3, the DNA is TGTGCCAGCAGCTCGCCGGGGGGTGGGGAGACCCAGTACTTC. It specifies CASSSPGGGETQYF.

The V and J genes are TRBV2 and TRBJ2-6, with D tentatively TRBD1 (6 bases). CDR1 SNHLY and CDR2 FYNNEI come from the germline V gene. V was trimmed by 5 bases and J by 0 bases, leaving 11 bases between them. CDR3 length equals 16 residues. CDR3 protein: CASSTDSTSGANVLTF. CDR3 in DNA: TGTGCCAGCAGTACGGACAGTACCTCTGGGGCCAACGTCCTGACTTTC.

CDR3 protein: CASSPGQQNTEAFF. CDR3 nucleotide sequence: TGCGCCAGCAGCCCTGGACAGCAGAACACTGAAGCTTTCTTT. This rearrangement joins TRBV4-1 to TRBJ1-1, with D possibly matching TRBD1 (6 bases). V was clipped by 4 bases and J by 1 base, with 10 bases between them. Germline assignment: CDR1 MGHRA and CDR2 YSYEKL. There are 14 residues in the CDR3.

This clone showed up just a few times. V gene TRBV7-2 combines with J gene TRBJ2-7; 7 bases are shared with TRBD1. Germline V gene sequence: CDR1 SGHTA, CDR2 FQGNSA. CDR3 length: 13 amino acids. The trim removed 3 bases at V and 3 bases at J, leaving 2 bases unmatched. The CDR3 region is CASSFTGVYEQYF. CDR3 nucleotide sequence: TGTGCCAGCAGCTTTACAGGGGTCTACGAGCAGTACTTC.

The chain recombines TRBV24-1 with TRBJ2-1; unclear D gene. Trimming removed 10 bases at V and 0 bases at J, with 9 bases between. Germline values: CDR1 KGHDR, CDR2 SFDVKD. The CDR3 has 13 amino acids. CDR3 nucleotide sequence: TGTGCCACGTCCGGTAGCTCCTACAATGAGCAGTTCTTC. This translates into CATSGSSYNEQFF.

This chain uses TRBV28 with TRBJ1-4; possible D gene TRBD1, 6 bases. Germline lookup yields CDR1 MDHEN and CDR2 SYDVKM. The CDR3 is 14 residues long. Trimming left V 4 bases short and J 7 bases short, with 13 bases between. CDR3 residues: CASSYQQGFEKLFF. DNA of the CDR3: TGTGCCAGCAGTTACCAACAGGGTTTTGAAAAACTGTTTTTT.

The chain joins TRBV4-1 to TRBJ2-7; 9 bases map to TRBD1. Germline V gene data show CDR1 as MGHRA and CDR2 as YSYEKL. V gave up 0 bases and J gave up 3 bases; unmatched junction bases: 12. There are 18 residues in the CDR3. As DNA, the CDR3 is TGCGCCAGCAGCCAAGACCCTTTCGCCCGGGACAGGGTCTACGAGCAGTACTTC. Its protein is CASSQDPFARDRVYEQYF.

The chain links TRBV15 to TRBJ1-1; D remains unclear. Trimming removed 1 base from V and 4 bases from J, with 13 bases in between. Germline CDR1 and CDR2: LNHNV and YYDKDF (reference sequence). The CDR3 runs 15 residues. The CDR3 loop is CATSRGGDPRTEAFF. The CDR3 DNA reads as TGTGCCACCAGCAGAGGAGGAGATCCCCGCACTGAAGCTTTCTTT.

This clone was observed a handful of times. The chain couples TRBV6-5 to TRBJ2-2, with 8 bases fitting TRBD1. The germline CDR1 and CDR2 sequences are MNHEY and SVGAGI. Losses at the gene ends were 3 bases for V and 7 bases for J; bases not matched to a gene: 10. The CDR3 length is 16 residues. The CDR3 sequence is CASSYGDRFASGELFF. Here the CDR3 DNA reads TGTGCCAGCAGTTATGGGGACAGGTTCGCAAGCGGGGAGCTGTTTTTT.

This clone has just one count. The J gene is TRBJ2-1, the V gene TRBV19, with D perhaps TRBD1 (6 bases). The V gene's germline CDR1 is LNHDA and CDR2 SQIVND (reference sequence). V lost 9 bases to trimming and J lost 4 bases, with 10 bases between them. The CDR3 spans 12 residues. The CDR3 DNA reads TGTGCCAGCTCAGACAGGTACAATGAGCAGTTCTTC. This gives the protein CASSDRYNEQFF.

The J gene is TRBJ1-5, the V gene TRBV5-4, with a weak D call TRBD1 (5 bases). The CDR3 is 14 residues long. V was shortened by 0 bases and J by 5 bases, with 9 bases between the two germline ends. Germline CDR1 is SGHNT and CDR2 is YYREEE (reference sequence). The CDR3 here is CASSLGGGDQPQHF. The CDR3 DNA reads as TGTGCCAGCAGCTTGGGGGGCGGTGATCAGCCCCAGCATTTT.

CDR3 in DNA: TGTGCCAGCAGCCCAGTCCTAGCGGGTACCGGGGAGCTGTTTTTT. Amino acid sequence: CASSPVLAGTGELFF. This chain joins TRBV5-6 and TRBJ2-2; 8 bases are a match to TRBD2. V shed 4 bases, J shed 5 bases, and the junction held 7 bases outside the gene matches. The CDR3 length is 15 residues. The V gene's germline CDR1 is SGHDT and CDR2 YYEEEE.

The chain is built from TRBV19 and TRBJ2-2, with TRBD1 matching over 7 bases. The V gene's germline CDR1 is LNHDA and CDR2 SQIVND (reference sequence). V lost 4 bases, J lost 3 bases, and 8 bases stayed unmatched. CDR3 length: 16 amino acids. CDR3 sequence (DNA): TGTGCCAGTAGTAACCCGACAGGGTTGCACACCGGGGAGCTGTTTTTT. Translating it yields CASSNPTGLHTGELFF.

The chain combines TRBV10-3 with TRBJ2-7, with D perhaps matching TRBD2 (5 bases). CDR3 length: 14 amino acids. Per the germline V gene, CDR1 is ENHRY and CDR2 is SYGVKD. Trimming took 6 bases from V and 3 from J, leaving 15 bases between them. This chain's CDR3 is CAIRDESSGYEQYF. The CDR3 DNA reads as TGTGCCATCAGGGACGAGAGCAGCGGCTACGAGCAGTACTTC.